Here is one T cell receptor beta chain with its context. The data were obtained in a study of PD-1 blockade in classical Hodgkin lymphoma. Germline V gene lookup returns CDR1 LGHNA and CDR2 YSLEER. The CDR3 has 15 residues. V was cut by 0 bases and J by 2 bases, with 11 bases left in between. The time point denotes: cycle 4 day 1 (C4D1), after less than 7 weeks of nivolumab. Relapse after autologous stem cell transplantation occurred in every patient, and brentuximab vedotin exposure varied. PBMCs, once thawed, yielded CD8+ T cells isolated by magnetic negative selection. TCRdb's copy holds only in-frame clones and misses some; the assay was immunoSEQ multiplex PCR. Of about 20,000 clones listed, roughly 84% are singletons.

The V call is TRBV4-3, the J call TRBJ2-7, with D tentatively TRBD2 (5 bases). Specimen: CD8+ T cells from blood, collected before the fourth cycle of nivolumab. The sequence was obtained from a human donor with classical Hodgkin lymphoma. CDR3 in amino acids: CASSQEPSLAYEQYF. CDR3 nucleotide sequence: TGCGCCAGCAGCCAAGAACCTAGCTTGGCCTACGAGCAGTACTTC.